This TCR beta chain was sequenced in a study of T cells in Graves' hyperthyroidism and ophthalmopathy. The study included ophthalmopathy patients with Clinical Activity Score at least 3, NOSPECS grade at least 4 and duration under 3 months. Diagnostic assessment was based on clinical symptoms, serum thyroxine and TRAb, thyroid ultrasound and orbital computed tomography. PBMCs were sourced from roughly 9.1 ml fresh peripheral blood. Amplification targeted TCR beta CDR3 regions from RNA transcripts. First-round RT-PCR with HTBI primers amplified the TCR CDR3 region. TCRdb processed the multiplex PCR reads anew with MiXCR; each CDR3 protein has one entry. The table lists over 350,000 distinct CDR3 sequences, 14% to 15% of them singletons, with less than 15% in the top ten. This clonotype was detected ten times or more. The CDR3 sequence is 13 residues long. Trimming pared 0 bases from V and 13 bases from J, leaving 15 bases between. Looked up from germline, CDR1 is LGHDT and CDR2 is YNNKEL (reference sequence).

Sequenced sample: blood. The chain couples TRBV3-1 to TRBJ2-5; D may be TRBD1 or TRBD2 (5 bases each). The TCR was taken from a man between 18 and 29 years old with Graves' ophthalmopathy. The CDR3 DNA follows: TGTGCCAGCAGCCAAGACATGTTGGGGGATTGGTACTTC. It specifies CASSQDMLGDWYF.